The entry below describes one T cell receptor beta chain. Its target is unknown. The sample is drawn from a study of shared clonotypes between healthy human individuals. Study-wide background: Per-donor plates numbered three CD4 naive, three CD4 memory, two CD8 naive and one CD8 memory. Study-level findings and limits: Around 5.4% of naive CD4 clonotypes were common to several donors. Against clonotypes common to all four donors, non-shared ones had lower generation probabilities.

Trimming left V 0 bases short and J 6 bases short, with 12 bases between. There are 15 residues in the CDR3. Germline assignment: CDR1 SGDLS and CDR2 YYNGEE. The study ran the assay at deep level. The assay was immunoSEQ multiplex PCR, and TCRdb's table has in-frame clones only and misses some. Here the sample spans roughly 1 million clones, around 78% being singletons. This clonotype was sampled from a man aged 18 to 29 in good health. Some clones in this sample may be carry-over from other donors' samples. The chain uses TRBV9 and TRBJ2-2; D is perhaps TRBD2 (6 bases). Source material: memory CD4+ T cells from PBMCs. Subset specified: CD45RA-negative fraction. CDR3 sequence reads: CASSVAFGGSGELFF. In DNA form, the CDR3 reads TGTGCCAGCAGCGTAGCTTTCGGGGGTTCCGGGGAGCTGTTTTTT.